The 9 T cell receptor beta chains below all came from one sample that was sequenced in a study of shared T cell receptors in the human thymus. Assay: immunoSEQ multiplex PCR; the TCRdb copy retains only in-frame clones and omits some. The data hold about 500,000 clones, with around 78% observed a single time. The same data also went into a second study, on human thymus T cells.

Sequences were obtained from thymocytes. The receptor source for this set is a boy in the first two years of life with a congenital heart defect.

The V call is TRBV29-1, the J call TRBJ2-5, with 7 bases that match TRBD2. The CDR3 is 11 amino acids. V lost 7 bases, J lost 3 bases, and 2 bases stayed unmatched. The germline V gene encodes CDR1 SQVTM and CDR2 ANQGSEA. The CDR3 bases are TGCAGCGCCGGACTAGAAGAGACCCAGTACTTC. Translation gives CSAGLEETQYF.

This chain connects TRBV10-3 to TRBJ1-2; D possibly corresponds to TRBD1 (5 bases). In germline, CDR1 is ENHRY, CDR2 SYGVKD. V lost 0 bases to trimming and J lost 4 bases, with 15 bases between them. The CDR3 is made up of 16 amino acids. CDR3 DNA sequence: TGTGCCATCAGTGAGTCGGAGCGGGGGGTTGTCTATGGCTACACCTTC. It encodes CAISESERGVVYGYTF.

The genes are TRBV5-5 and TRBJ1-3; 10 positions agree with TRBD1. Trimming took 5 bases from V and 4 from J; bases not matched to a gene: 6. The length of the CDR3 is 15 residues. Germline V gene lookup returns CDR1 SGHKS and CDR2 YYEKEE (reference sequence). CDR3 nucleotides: TGTGCCAGCAGTTTCGACAGGGGGCGAGGAAACACCATATATTTT. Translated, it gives CASSFDRGRGNTIYF.

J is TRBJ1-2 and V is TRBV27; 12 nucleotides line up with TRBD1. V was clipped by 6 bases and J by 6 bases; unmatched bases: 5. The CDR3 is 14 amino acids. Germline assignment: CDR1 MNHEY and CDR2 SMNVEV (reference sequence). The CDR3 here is CASSRGQGANGYTF. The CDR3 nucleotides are TGTGCCAGCAGCAGGGGACAGGGGGCAAATGGCTACACCTTC.

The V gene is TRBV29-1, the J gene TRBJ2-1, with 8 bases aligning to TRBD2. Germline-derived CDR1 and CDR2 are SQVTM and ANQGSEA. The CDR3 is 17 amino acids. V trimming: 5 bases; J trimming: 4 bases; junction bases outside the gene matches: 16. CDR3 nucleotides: TGCAGCGTTCCAGCGGGAGTAACGGGGGCCCTTTACAATGAGCAGTTCTTC. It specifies CSVPAGVTGALYNEQFF.

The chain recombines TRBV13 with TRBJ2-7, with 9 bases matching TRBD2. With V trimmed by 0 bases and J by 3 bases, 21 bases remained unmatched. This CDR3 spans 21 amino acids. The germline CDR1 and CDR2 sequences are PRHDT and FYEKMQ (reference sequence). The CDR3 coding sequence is TGTGCCAGCAGCTTAGGGAGTAGGTTCGAGGCGGGAGGGCCGGTTTACTACGAGCAGTACTTC. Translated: CASSLGSRFEAGGPVYYEQYF.

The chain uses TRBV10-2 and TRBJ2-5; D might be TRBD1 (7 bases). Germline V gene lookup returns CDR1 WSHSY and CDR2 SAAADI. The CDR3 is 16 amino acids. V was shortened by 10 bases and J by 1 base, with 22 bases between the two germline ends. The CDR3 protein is CATSQGGRRIQETQYF. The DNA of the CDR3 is TGCGCCACAAGCCAGGGGGGTCGACGGATCCAAGAGACCCAGTACTTC.

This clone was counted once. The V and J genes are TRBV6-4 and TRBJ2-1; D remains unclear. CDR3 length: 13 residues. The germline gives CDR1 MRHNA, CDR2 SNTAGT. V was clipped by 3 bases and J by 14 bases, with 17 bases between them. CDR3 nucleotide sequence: TGTGCCAGCAGTGAGGGCCTTCGGCTTAGAAAGTTCTTC. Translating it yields CASSEGLRLRKFF.

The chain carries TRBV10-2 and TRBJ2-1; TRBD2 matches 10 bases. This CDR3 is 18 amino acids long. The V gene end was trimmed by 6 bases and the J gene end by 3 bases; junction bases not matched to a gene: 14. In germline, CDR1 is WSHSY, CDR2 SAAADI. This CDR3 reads CASSPSGRAGLNYNEQFF. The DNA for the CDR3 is TGCGCCAGCAGCCCCAGCGGGAGGGCCGGATTGAACTACAATGAGCAGTTCTTC.